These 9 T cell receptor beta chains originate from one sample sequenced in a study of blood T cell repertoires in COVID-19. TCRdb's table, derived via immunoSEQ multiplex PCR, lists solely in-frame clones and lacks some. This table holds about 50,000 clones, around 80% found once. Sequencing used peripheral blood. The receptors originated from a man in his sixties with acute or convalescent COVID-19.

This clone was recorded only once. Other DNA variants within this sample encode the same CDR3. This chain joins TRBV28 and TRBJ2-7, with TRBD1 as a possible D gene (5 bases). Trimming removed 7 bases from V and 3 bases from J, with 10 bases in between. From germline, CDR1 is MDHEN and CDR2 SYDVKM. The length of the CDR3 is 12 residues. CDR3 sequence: CASTGQDYEQYF. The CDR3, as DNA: TGTGCCAGCACAGGGCAGGACTACGAGCAGTACTTC.

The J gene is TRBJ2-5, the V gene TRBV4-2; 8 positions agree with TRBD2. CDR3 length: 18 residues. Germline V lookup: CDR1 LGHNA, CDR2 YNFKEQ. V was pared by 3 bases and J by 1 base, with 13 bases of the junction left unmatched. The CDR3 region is CASSHPGASGGSQETQYF. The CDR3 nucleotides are TGTGCCAGCAGCCACCCCGGGGCGAGCGGGGGATCCCAAGAGACCCAGTACTTC.

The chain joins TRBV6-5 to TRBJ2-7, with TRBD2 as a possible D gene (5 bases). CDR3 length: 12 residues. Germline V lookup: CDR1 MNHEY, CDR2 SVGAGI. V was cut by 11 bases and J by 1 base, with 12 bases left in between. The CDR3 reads CASGLGSYEQYF. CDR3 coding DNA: TGTGCCTCAGGACTGGGATCCTACGAGCAGTACTTC.

The CDR3 region is CASSQDGQVSSYEQYF. CDR3 nucleotide sequence: TGTGCCAGCAGCCAAGATGGACAGGTCAGCTCCTACGAGCAGTACTTC. The chain uses TRBV4-2 and TRBJ2-7, with 7 bases matching TRBD1. The germline gives CDR1 LGHNA, CDR2 YNFKEQ. V dropped 0 bases and J dropped 0; count of bases not matched to a gene: 5. The CDR3 length is 16 residues.

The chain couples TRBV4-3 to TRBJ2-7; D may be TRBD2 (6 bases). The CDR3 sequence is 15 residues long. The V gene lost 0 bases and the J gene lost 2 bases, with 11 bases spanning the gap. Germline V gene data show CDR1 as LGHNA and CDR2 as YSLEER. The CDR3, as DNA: TGCGCCAGCAGCCAAGATGCGGGGCTTACCTACGAGCAGTACTTC. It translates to CASSQDAGLTYEQYF.

In DNA, the CDR3 is TGTGCCTGGACCTTAGACCCAACGGGTACTTCACCCCTCCACTTT. Its translation is CAWTLDPTGTSPLHF. This chain joins TRBV30 and TRBJ1-6, with unresolved D. Germline values: CDR1 GTSNPN, CDR2 SVGIG (reference sequence). The CDR3 has 15 residues. V lost 4 bases and J lost 9, with 19 bases in between.

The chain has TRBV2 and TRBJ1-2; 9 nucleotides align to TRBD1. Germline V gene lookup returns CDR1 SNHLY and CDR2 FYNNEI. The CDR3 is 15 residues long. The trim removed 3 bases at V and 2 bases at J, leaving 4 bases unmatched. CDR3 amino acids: CASSEYGQGNYGYTF. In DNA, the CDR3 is TGTGCCAGCAGTGAGTACGGACAGGGGAACTATGGCTACACCTTC.

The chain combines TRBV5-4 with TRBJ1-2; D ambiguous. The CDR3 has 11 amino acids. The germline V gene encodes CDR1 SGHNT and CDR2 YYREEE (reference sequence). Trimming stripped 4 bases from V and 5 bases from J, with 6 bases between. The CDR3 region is CASSPGYGYTF. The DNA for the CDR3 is TGTGCCAGCAGCCCAGGTTATGGCTACACCTTC.

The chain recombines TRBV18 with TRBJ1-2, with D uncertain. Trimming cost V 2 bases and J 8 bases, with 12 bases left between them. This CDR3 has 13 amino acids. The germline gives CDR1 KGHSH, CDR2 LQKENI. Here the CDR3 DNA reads TGTGCCAGCTCACCAGCCCGGGTTCGGGGCTACACCTTC. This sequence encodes CASSPARVRGYTF. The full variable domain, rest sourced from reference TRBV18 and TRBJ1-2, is NAGVMQNPRHLVRRRGQEARLRCSPMKGHSHVYWYRQLPEEGLKFMVYLQKENIIDESGMPKERFSAEFPKEGPSILRIQQVVRGDSAAYFCASSPARVRGYTFGSGTRLTVV.